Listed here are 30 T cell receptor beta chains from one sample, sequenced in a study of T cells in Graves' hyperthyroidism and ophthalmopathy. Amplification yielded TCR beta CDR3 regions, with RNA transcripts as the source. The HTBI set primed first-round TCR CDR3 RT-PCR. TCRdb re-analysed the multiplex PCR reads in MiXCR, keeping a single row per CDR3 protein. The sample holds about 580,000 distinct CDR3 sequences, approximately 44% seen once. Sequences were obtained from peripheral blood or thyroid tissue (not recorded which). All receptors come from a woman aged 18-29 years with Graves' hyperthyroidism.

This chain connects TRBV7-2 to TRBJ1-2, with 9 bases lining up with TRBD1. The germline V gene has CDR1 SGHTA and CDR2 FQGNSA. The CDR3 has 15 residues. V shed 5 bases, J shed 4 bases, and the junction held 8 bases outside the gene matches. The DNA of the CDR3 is TGTGCCAGCAGCCAAAACCGGGACAGGGTCTATGGCTACACCTTC. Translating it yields CASSQNRDRVYGYTF.

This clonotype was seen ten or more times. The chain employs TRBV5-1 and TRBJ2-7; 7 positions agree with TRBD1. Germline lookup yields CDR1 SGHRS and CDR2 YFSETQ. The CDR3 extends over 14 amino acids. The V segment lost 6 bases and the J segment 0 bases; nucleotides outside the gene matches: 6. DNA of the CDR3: TGCGCCAGCACCCCGACAGGGAGCTCCTACGAGCAGTACTTC. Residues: CASTPTGSSYEQYF.

The CDR3 is CASSLEPSTDTQYF. Here the CDR3 DNA reads TGTGCCAGCAGCTTAGAACCAAGCACAGATACGCAGTATTTT. The gene calls are TRBV7-2 and TRBJ2-3, with no clear D. Germline V gene sequence: CDR1 SGHTA, CDR2 FQGNSA. V was trimmed by 1 base and J by 0 bases, leaving 5 bases between them. This CDR3 contains 14 residues.

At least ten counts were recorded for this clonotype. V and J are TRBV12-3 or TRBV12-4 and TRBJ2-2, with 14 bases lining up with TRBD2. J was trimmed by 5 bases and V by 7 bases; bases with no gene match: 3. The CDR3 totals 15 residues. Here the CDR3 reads CASTGLAGGTGELFF. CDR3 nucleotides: TGTGCCAGCACCGGACTAGCGGGAGGAACCGGGGAGCTGTTTTTT.

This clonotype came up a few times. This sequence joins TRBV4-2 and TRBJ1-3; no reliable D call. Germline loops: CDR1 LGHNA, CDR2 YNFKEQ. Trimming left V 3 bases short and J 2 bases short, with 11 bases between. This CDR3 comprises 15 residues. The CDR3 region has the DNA TGTGCCAGCAGCCAGCCGGGAGCCCCTGGAAACACCATATATTTT. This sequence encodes CASSQPGAPGNTIYF.

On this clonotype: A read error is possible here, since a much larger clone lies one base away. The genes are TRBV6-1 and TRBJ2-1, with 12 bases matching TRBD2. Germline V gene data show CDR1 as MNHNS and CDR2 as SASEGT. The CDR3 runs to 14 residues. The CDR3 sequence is CASSLAGGYSEQFF. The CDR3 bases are TGTGCCAGCAGTCTAGCGGGAGGGTACAGTGAGCAGTTCTTC.

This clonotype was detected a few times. The DNA of the CDR3 is TGCAGTGCTAGGGACTTCTCCAATGAGCAGTTCTTC. Residues: CSARDFSNEQFF. This chain joins TRBV20-1 and TRBJ2-5; D might be TRBD2 (5 bases). Matching the DNA end better, TRBJ2-1 makes the J call doubtful. This CDR3 is built from 12 residues. CDR1 is DFQATT, CDR2 SNEGSKA, per germline (reference sequence).

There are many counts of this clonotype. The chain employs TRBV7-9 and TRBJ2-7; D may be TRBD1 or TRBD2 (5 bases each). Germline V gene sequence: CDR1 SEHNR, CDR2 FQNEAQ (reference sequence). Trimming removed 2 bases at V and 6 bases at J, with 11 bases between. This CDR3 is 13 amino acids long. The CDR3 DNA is TGTGCCAGCAGCTTATTAATGGGGGTCGAGCAGTACTTC. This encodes CASSLLMGVEQYF.

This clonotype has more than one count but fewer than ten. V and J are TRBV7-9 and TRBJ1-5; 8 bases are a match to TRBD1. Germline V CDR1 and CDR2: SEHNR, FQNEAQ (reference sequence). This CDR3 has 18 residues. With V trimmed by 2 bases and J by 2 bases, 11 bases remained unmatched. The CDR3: CASSLQAGGRSGNQPQHF. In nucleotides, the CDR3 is TGTGCCAGCAGCTTACAGGCAGGGGGCCGGTCTGGCAATCAGCCCCAGCATTTT.

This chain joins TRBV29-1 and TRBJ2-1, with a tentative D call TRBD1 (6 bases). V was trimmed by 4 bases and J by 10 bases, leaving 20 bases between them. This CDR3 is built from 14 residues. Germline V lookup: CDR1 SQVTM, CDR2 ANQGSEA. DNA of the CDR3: TGCAGCGTTGCGGACCGCGCCGGTGGGGGCGAGCAGTTCTTC. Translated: CSVADRAGGGEQFF.

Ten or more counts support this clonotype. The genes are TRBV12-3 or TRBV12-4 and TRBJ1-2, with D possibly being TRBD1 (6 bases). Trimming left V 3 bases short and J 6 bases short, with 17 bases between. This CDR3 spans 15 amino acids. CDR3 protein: CASSFRQAFGDGYTF. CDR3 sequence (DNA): TGTGCCAGCAGTTTTCGACAGGCCTTTGGGGATGGCTACACCTTC.

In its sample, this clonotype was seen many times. In DNA, the CDR3 is TGCGCCAGCAGTACCGGGACATTTACTTACGAGCAGTACTTC. Encoded protein: CASSTGTFTYEQYF. This sequence joins TRBV5-1 and TRBJ2-7, with D perhaps matching TRBD1 (6 bases). The CDR3 has 14 residues. Trimming took off 5 bases at V and 4 bases at J, with 16 bases between the two ends. CDR1 is SGHRS, CDR2 YFSETQ, per germline.

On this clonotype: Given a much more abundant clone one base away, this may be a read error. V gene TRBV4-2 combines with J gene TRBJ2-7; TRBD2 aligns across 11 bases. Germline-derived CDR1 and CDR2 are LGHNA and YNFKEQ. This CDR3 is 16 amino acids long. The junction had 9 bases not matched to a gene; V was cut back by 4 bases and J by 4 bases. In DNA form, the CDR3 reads TGTGCCAGCAGCCGAGATGGGGGGACTAGCGGATACGAGCAGTACTTC. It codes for CASSRDGGTSGYEQYF.

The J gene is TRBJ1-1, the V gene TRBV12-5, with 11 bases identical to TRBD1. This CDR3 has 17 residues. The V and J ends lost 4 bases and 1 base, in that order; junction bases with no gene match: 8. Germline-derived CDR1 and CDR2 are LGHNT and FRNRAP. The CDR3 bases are TGTGCTAGTGGTTGGCTAAGGACAGGGGGCCAGAACACTGAAGCTTTCTTT. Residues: CASGWLRTGGQNTEAFF.

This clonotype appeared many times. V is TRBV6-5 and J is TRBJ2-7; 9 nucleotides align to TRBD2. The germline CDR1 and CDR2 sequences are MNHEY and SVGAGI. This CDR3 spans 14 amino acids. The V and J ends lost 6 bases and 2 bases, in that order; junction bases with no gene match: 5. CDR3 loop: CASREGTSPYEQYF. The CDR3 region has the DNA TGTGCCAGCAGAGAGGGGACTAGCCCCTACGAGCAGTACTTC.

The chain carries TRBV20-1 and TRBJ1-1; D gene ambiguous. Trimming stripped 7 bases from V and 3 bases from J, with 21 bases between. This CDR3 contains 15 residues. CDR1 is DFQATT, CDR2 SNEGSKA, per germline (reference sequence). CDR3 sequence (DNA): TGCAGTGTCAAGCATCCTGGGCAAGATTACACTGAAGCTTTCTTT. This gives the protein CSVKHPGQDYTEAFF.

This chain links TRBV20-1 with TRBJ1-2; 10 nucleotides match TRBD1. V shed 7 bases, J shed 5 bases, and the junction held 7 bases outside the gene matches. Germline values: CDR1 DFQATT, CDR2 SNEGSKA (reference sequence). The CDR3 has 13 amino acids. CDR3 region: CSEGTGARYGYTF. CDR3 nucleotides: TGCAGTGAGGGGACAGGGGCTAGGTATGGCTACACCTTC.

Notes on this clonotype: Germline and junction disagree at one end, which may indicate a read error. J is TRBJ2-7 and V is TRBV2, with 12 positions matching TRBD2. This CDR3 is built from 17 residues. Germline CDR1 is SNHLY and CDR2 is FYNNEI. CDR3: CACSVATSGRPSYEQYF. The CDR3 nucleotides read TGTGCCTGCAGCGTCGCCACTAGCGGGAGGCCCTCCTACGAGCAGTACTTC.

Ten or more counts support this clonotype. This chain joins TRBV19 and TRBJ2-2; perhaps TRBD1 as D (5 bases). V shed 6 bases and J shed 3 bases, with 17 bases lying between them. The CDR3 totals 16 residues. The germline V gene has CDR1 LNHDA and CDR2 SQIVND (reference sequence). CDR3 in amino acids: CASRITTARDTGELFF. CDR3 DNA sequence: TGTGCCAGTAGGATCACGACAGCCAGGGACACCGGGGAGCTGTTTTTT. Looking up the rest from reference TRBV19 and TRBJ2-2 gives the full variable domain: DGGITQSPKYLFRKEGQNVTLSCEQNLNHDAMYWYRQDPGQGLRLIYYSQIVNDFQKGDIAEGYSVSREKKESFPLTVTSAQKNPTAFYLCASRITTARDTGELFFGEGSRLTVL.

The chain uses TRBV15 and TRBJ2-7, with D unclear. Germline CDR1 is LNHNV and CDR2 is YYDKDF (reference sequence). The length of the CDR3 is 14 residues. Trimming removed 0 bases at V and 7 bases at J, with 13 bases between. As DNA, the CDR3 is TGTGCCACCAGCAGAGATGGCGAGTACAATGAGCAGTACTTC. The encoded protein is CATSRDGEYNEQYF.

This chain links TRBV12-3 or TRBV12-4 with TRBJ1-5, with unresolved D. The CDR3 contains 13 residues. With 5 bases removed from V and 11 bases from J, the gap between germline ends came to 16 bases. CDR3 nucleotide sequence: TGTGCCAGCAGTCTACCCATTCAAGAGACCCAGCATTTT. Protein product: CASSLPIQETQHF.

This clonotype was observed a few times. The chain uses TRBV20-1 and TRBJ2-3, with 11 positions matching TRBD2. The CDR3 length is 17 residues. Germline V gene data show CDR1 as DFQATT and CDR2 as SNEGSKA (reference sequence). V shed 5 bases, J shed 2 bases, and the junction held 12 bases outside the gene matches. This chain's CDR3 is CSAPPSGRQGNTDTQYF. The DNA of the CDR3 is TGCAGTGCTCCCCCTAGCGGGAGGCAGGGGAACACAGATACGCAGTATTTT.

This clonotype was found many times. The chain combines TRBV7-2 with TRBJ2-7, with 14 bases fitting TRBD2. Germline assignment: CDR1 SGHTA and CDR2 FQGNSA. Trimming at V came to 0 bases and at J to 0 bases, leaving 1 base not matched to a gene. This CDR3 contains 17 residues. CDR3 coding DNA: TGTGCCAGCAGCTTAGCGGGGACTAGCGGGAGCTCCTACGAGCAGTACTTC. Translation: CASSLAGTSGSSYEQYF.

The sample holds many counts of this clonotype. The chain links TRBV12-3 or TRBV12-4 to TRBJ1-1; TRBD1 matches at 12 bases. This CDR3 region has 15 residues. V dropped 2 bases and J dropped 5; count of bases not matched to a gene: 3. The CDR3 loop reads CASSLTGQGATEAFF. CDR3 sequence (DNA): TGTGCCAGCAGTTTAACGGGACAGGGGGCGACTGAAGCTTTCTTT.

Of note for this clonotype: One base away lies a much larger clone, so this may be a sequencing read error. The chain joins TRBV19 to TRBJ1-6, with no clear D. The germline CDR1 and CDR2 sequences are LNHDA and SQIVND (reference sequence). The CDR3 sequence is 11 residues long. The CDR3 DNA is TGTGCCAGTAGTAATAATTCACACCTCCACTTT. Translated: CASSNNSHLHF. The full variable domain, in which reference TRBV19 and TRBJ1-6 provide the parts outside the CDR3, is DGGITQSPKYLFRKEGQNVTLSCEQNLNHDAMYWYRQDPGQGLRLIYYSQIVNDFQKGDIAEGYSVSREKKESFPLTVTSAQKNPTAFYLCASSNNSHLHFGNGTRLTVT.

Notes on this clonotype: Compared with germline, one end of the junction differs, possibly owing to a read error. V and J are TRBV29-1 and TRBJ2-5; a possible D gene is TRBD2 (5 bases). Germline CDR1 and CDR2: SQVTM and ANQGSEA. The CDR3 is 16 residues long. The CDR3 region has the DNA TGCAGCAAGGAGGCGCACGGGTATGGTTACCAAGAGACCCAGTGCTTC. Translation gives CSKEAHGYGYQETQCF.

CDR3 in amino acids: CAISYRWRGATNEKLFF. The DNA of the CDR3 is TGTGCCATCAGTTACCGGTGGCGTGGTGCAACTAATGAAAAACTGTTTTTT. The chain has TRBV10-3 and TRBJ1-4, with D uncertain. V was shortened by 5 bases and J by 0 bases, with 16 bases between the two germline ends. From germline, CDR1 is ENHRY and CDR2 SYGVKD. This CDR3 contains 17 residues.

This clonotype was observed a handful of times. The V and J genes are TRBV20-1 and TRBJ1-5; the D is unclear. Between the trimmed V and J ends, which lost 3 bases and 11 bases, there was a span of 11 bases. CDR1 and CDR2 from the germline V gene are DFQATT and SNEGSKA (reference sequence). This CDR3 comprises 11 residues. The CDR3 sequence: CSARWQETQHF. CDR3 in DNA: TGCAGTGCTAGGTGGCAAGAGACCCAGCATTTT.

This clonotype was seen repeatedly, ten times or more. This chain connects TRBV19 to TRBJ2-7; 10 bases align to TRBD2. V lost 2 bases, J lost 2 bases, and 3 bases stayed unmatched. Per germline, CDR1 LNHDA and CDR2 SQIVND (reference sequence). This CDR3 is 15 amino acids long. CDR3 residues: CASSISGRAAYEQYF. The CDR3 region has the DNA TGTGCCAGTAGTATAAGCGGGAGGGCCGCCTACGAGCAGTACTTC.

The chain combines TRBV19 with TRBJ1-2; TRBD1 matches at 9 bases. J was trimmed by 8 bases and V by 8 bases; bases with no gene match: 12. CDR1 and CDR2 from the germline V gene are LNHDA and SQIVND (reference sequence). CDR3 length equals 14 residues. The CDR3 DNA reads TGTGCCAGTGGTGGGGACAGGGCTCTGTCGGGCTACACCTTC. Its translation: CASGGDRALSGYTF. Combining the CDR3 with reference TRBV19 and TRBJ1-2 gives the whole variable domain DGGITQSPKYLFRKEGQNVTLSCEQNLNHDAMYWYRQDPGQGLRLIYYSQIVNDFQKGDIAEGYSVSREKKESFPLTVTSAQKNPTAFYLCASGGDRALSGYTFGSGTRLTVV.